A single sample gave rise to the 14 T cell receptor beta chains below, sequenced in a study of CD8 T cells in ankylosing spondylitis. Using its own MiXCR run on the 5' RACE reads, TCRdb lists one record per CDR3 protein. The table lists around 250,000 distinct CDR3 sequences, roughly a third of them singletons. Sequencing was carried out using blood, either unsorted or a sorted T cell fraction (not recorded which). The receptors were sampled from a male donor with ankylosing spondylitis or in good health (not recorded which).

The genes are TRBV5-1 and TRBJ2-2; D might be TRBD2 (6 bases). The germline V gene has CDR1 SGHRS and CDR2 YFSETQ. CDR3 size: 16 residues. V was cut by 4 bases and J by 4 bases, with 17 bases left in between. CDR3 in DNA: TGCGCCAGCAGCCCACTCCGCGGGGCGGGCACCGGGGAGCTGTTTTTT. Residues: CASSPLRGAGTGELFF.

This clonotype was observed a few times. The J gene is TRBJ1-3, the V gene TRBV20-1; possibly TRBD1 for D (6 bases). Looked up from germline, CDR1 is DFQATT and CDR2 is SNEGSKA (reference sequence). V dropped 3 bases and J dropped 5 bases, with 20 bases sitting between them. The CDR3 covers 16 residues. The CDR3 sequence is CSARGFWGADRNTIYF. The CDR3, as DNA: TGCAGTGCTAGGGGGTTTTGGGGGGCTGACCGAAACACCATATATTTT.

The V and J genes are TRBV5-6 and TRBJ2-1; D is tentatively TRBD1 or TRBD2 (5 bases each). Trimming removed 1 base at V and 0 bases at J, with 14 bases between. The CDR3 is 17 amino acids. Germline V gene data show CDR1 as SGHDT and CDR2 as YYEEEE. The CDR3 here is CASSLIPAGSSYNEQFF. DNA of the CDR3: TGTGCCAGCAGCTTGATTCCCGCAGGGAGCTCCTACAATGAGCAGTTCTTC. The full variable domain, completed using reference TRBV5-6 and TRBJ2-1, is DAGVTQSPTHLIKTRGQQVTLRCSPKSGHDTVSWYQQALGQGPQFIFQYYEEEERQRGNFPDRFSGHQFPNYSSELNVNALLLGDSALYLCASSLIPAGSSYNEQFFGPGTRLTVL.

This clonotype was counted between two and nine times. The chain is built from TRBV7-6 and TRBJ2-5, with 10 bases aligning to TRBD2. Germline V lookup: CDR1 SGHVS, CDR2 FNYEAQ. The CDR3 has 18 amino acids. The V and J ends lost 5 bases and 5 bases, in that order; junction bases with no gene match: 17. The CDR3, as DNA: TGTGCCAGCAGCCGTGGGGCTAGCGGGGGTGACGTCCTTGAGACCCAGTACTTC. Translating it yields CASSRGASGGDVLETQYF. The entire variable domain, with the rest obtained from reference TRBV7-6 and TRBJ2-5, is as follows: GAGVSQSPRYKVTKRGQDVALRCDPISGHVSLYWYRQALGQGPEFLTYFNYEAQQDKSGLPNDRFSAERPEGSISTLTIQRTEQRDSAMYRCASSRGASGGDVLETQYFGPGTRLLVL.

The chain has TRBV28 and TRBJ2-5; D may be TRBD1 (5 bases). Trimming took 1 base from V and 4 from J, leaving 19 bases between them. Germline values: CDR1 MDHEN, CDR2 SYDVKM. This CDR3 has 17 amino acids. CDR3 residues: CASSLFKMSGAGETQYF. CDR3 sequence (DNA): TGTGCCAGCAGTTTATTTAAAATGTCTGGGGCAGGAGAGACCCAGTACTTC.

The chain carries TRBV20-1 and TRBJ2-3; D gene uncertain. Germline V gene data show CDR1 as DFQATT and CDR2 as SNEGSKA (reference sequence). The CDR3 contains 12 residues. V was trimmed by 3 bases and J by 4 bases, leaving 8 bases between them. CDR3 amino acids: CSASVRADTQYF. CDR3 nucleotides: TGCAGTGCTAGCGTCCGGGCAGATACGCAGTATTTT.

The chain is built from TRBV5-1 and TRBJ1-2; D is possibly TRBD1 (6 bases). The CDR3 consists of 16 residues. Per the germline V gene, CDR1 is SGHRS and CDR2 is YFSETQ. Between the trimmed V and J ends, which lost 4 bases and 1 base, there was a span of 17 bases. CDR3 nucleotides: TGCGCCAGCAGCCTCGAAGGGGGAACACTTAACTATGGCTACACCTTC. Translated, it gives CASSLEGGTLNYGYTF.

This clonotype was picked up a small number of times. The rearrangement uses TRBV7-6 and TRBJ2-7, with TRBD1 matching 8 bases. The CDR3 runs to 14 residues. V gave up 4 bases and J gave up 2 bases; unmatched junction bases: 4. The V gene's germline CDR1 is SGHVS and CDR2 FNYEAQ. As DNA, the CDR3 is TGTGCCAGCAGCTATGAACAGGGGGCCTACGAGCAGTACTTC. This gives the protein CASSYEQGAYEQYF.

The genes are TRBV29-1 and TRBJ1-2; possible D gene TRBD1, 5 bases. V was pared by 3 bases and J by 4 bases, with 15 bases between. This CDR3 comprises 14 residues. CDR1 SQVTM and CDR2 ANQGSEA come from the germline V gene. The chain's CDR3 is CSVDRQGYSYGYTF. CDR3 bases: TGCAGCGTTGATCGGCAGGGATACTCCTATGGCTACACCTTC.

This clonotype was seen only a few times. The genes are TRBV29-1 and TRBJ2-7; no firm D call. Trimming shortened V by 6 bases and J by 2 bases, and 14 bases separated the two germline ends. The CDR3 covers 13 residues. Germline values: CDR1 SQVTM, CDR2 ANQGSEA. CDR3 DNA: TGCAGCGTAGAGGACGGAACCACCTACGAGCAGTACTTC. Translating it yields CSVEDGTTYEQYF.

This clonotype was recorded a few times. The chain links TRBV20-1 to TRBJ2-7, with unresolved D. Germline-derived CDR1 and CDR2 are DFQATT and SNEGSKA (reference sequence). The CDR3 has 12 amino acids. Between the trimmed V and J ends, which lost 3 bases and 3 bases, there was a span of 9 bases. In DNA form, the CDR3 reads TGCAGTGCTAGCCCCACCTTCTACGAGCAGTACTTC. Protein: CSASPTFYEQYF.

The table lists this clonotype with many counts. The chain combines TRBV20-1 with TRBJ2-2; D not certain. The CDR3 is made up of 15 amino acids. Germline CDR1 and CDR2: DFQATT and SNEGSKA (reference sequence). V was pared by 1 base and J by 4 bases, with 13 bases between. The CDR3 sequence is CSARVAQLTTGELFF. DNA for the CDR3: TGCAGTGCTAGAGTAGCTCAGTTAACCACCGGGGAGCTGTTTTTT.

This clonotype was seen just once. The J gene is TRBJ1-1, the V gene TRBV7-2; a possible D gene is TRBD1 (5 bases). Trimming took off 1 base at V and 0 bases at J, with 12 bases between the two ends. Germline CDR1 and CDR2: SGHTA and FQGNSA. This CDR3 spans 16 amino acids. In DNA, the CDR3 is TGTGCCAGCAGCTTAGGCGGGGGGGACTTGAACACTGAAGCTTTCTTT. Translation gives CASSLGGGDLNTEAFF.

V is TRBV3-1 and J is TRBJ1-5; unclear D gene. V lost 0 bases and J 6 bases, leaving 9 bases between the germline ends. The CDR3 is 14 residues long. The germline CDR1 and CDR2 sequences are LGHDT and YNNKEL (reference sequence). CDR3 DNA sequence: TGTGCCAGCAGCCAAGAGGCGCATGGTCAGCCCCAGCATTTT. It codes for CASSQEAHGQPQHF. The full variable domain, with the rest looked up from reference TRBV3-1 and TRBJ1-5, is DTAVSQTPKYLVTQMGNDKSIKCEQNLGHDTMYWYKQDSKKFLKIMFSYNNKELIINETVPNRFSPKSPDKAHLNLHINSLELGDSAVYFCASSQEAHGQPQHFGDGTRLSIL.